The clone carrying this T cell receptor (beta chain) was detected ten times or more. A second about 7 to 11 cycle PCR used barcoded and J-beta primers. A 12-random-nucleotide template-switch adaptor tagged each cDNA molecule. A single record per CDR3 protein comes from TCRdb applying MiXCR to the 5' RACE reads. The sample records 850,000 to 1,100,000 distinct CDR3 sequences, roughly two fifths being singletons. CDR3 length equals 14 residues. V shed 6 bases and J 0 bases; nucleotides not matched to a gene: 4. The data stem from a study of blood T cells in healthy people across ages. Isolated per sample were at least 6 million PBMCs.

The receptor was isolated from a man younger than 35 in good health. The sequencing input was blood. The chain carries TRBV12-3 or TRBV12-4 and TRBJ1-1; TRBD1 matches at 7 bases. CDR3 coding DNA: TGTGCCAGCAGCACCGGGACAGTGAACACTGAAGCTTTCTTT. Its translation is CASSTGTVNTEAFF.